A single T cell receptor beta chain is shown here with its context. Its antigen is as yet unknown. Distinct nucleotide sequences in the sample also encode this CDR3. This specimen comes from a study of shared clonotypes between healthy human individuals. Study information: Donors had three CD4 naive, three CD4 memory, two CD8 naive and one CD8 memory plate apiece.

Study-wide results and caveats: With few donors, the genetic and exposure-history diversity represented was limited. Donor clonotype sharing was expected to depend on sequencing depth.

Naive CD8 cells lacked CD45RO, underwent positive selection for CCR7 and left out terminally differentiated effector memory CD45RA+ cells. This was a deep-level run. Profiled with immunoSEQ multiplex PCR; TCRdb holds only in-frame clones, not every one. The sample has about 800,000 clones, approximately 96% seen once. Sequenced: naive CD8+ T cells sorted from blood. This TCR came from a man aged 25-45 years in good health.

CDR3 amino acids: CASSLGPSSYNEQFF. CDR3 coding DNA: TGTGCCAGCAGTTTAGGCCCGAGCTCCTACAATGAGCAGTTCTTC. This rearrangement joins TRBV27 to TRBJ2-1; D is uncertain. Germline lookup yields CDR1 MNHEY and CDR2 SMNVEV (reference sequence). Trimming cost V 2 bases and J 0 bases, with 8 bases left between them. The CDR3 has 15 residues.